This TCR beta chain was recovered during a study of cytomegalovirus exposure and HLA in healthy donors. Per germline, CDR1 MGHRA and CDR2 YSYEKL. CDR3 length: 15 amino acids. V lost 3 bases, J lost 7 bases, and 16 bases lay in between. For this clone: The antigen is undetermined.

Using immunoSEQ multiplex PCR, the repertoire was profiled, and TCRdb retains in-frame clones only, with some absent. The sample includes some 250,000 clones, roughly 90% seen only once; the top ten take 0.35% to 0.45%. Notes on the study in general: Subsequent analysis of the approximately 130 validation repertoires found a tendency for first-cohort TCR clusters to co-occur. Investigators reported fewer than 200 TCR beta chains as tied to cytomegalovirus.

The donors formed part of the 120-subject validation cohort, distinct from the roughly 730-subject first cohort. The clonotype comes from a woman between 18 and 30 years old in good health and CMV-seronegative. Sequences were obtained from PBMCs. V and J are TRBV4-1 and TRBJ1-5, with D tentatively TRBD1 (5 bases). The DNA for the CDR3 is TGCGCCAGCAGCCAGAGGGGAGAAGGAGGGCAGCCCCAGCATTTT. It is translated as CASSQRGEGGQPQHF.